A single T cell receptor (beta chain) is shown here with its context. These data belong to a study of blood T cell repertoires in COVID-19. Overall study context: Samples came from the United States, Italy and Spain, spanning acute and convalescent COVID-19. From T cells, B-cell-depleted T cells, or PBMCs came the material, which was cDNA or gDNA.

The CDR3 sequence is 13 residues long. The germline V gene has CDR1 MNHEY and CDR2 SMNVEV (reference sequence). The trim removed 6 bases at V and 12 bases at J, leaving 11 bases unmatched. Authors' methods: Reference gene primer amplification gave estimated nucleated cell counts. Data came from immunoSEQ multiplex PCR; TCRdb stores just in-frame clones and leaves some out. D and trimming come from the DNA, and the V and J calls and clone size come from that table. Of around 260,000 clones listed, around nine tenths are singletons. This rearrangement joins TRBV27 to TRBJ2-1, with 7 bases that match TRBD1. The source of this sequence is a middle-aged woman who had recovered from COVID-19. The material sequenced was peripheral blood. The CDR3 DNA follows: TGTGCCAGCAGAGGGCAGGGGGTGAAGGGGCAGTTCTTC. It is translated as CASRGQGVKGQFF.